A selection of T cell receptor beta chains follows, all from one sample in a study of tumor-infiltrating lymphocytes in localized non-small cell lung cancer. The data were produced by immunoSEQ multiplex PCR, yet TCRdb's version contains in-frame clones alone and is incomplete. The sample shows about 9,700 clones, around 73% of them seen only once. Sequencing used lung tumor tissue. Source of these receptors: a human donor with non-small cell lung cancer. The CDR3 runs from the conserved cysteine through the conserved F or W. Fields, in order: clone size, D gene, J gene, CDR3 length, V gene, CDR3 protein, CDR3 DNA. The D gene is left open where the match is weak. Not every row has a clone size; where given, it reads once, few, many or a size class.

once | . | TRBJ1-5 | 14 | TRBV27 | CASSQSQGNQPQHF | TGTGCCAGCAGTCAAAGTCAGGGGAATCAGCCCCAGCATTTT
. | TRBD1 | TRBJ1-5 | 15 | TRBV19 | CASSIRQGSNQPQHF | TGTGCCAGTAGTATACGACAGGGAAGCAATCAGCCCCAGCATTTT
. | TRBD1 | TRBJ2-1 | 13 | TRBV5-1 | CASSLEFGQGEFF | TGCGCCAGCAGCTTGGAATTTGGTCAGGGGGAGTTCTTC
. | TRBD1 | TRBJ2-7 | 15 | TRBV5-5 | CASSLGGDRAYEQYF | TGTGCCAGCAGCTTGGGTGGGGACAGAGCCTACGAGCAGTACTTC
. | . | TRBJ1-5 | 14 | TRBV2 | CASSKDSSNQPQHF | TGTGCCAGCAGCAAGGACAGTAGCAATCAGCCCCAGCATTTT
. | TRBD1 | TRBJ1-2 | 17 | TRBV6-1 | CASSEAGGDRVFGGYTF | TGTGCCAGCAGTGAAGCGGGAGGGGACAGGGTCTTCGGTGGCTACACCTTC
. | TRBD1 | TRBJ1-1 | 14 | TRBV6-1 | CASKKQGAYTEAFF | TGTGCCAGCAAGAAACAGGGGGCTTACACTGAAGCTTTCTTT
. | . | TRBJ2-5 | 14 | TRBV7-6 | CASSLVVYGETQYF | TGTGCCAGCAGCTTAGTGGTCTATGGAGAGACCCAGTACTTC
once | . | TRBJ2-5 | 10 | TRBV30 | CAWSKETQYF | TGTGCCTGGAGTAAAGAGACCCAGTACTTC
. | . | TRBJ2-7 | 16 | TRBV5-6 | CASSLAVQGEFHEQYF | TGTGCCAGCAGCTTGGCCGTCCAGGGTGAGTTCCACGAGCAGTACTTC
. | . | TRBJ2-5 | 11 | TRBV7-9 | CASSFGETQYF | TGTGCCAGCAGCTTCGGCGAGACCCAGTACTTC
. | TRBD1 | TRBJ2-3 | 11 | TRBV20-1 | CSARTGNTQYF | TGCAGCGCTAGGACAGGCAATACGCAGTATTTT
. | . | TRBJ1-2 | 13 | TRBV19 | CASSVRGEYGYTF | TGTGCCAGTAGTGTACGGGGAGAATATGGCTACACCTTC
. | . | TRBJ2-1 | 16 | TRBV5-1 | CASSLSSQVAYNEQFF | TGCGCCAGCAGCTTGTCCAGCCAAGTAGCCTACAATGAGCAGTTCTTC
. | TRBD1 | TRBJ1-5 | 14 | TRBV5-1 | CASSPGQGNQPQHF | TGCGCCAGCAGCCCCGGACAGGGCAATCAGCCCCAGCATTTT
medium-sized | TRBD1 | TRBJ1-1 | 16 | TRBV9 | CASSPGGGRSGTEAFF | TGTGCCAGCAGCCCAGGGGGGGGGCGCAGCGGCACTGAAGCTTTCTTT
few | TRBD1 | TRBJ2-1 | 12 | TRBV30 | CAWGDREDEQFF | TGTGCCTGGGGGGACAGGGAGGATGAGCAGTTCTTC
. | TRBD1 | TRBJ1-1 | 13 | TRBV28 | CASSPDRAPEAFF | TGTGCCAGCAGTCCGGACAGGGCGCCTGAAGCTTTCTTT
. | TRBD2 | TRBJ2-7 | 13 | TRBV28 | CASIASGIGEQYF | TGTGCCAGCATCGCTAGCGGGATCGGCGAGCAGTACTTC
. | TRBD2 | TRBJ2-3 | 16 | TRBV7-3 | CASSRTSGPPRDTQYF | TGTGCCAGCAGCCGGACTAGCGGGCCTCCGCGGGATACGCAGTATTTT
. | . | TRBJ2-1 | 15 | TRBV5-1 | CASSFVGGLYNEQFF | TGCGCCAGCAGCTTTGTGGGGGGCCTGTACAATGAGCAGTTCTTC
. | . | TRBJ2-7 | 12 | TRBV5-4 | CASSLQPYEQYF | TGTGCCAGCAGCTTACAACCTTACGAGCAGTACTTC
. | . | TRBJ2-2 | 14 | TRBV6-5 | CASSFGRNTGELFF | TGTGCCAGCAGTTTCGGACGGAACACCGGGGAGCTGTTTTTT
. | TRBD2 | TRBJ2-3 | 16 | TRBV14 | CASSPPLAGVGDTQYF | TGTGCCAGCAGTCCTCCCCTAGCGGGGGTTGGAGATACGCAGTATTTT
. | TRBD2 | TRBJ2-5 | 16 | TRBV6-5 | CASSYSASGTQETQYF | TGTGCCAGCAGTTACTCAGCTAGCGGGACCCAAGAGACCCAGTACTTC
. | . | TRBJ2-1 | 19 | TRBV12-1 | CASSPFSCTWGETYNEQFF | TGTGCCAGCAGCCCCTTTAGCTGCACATGGGGGGAGACCTACAATGAGCAGTTCTTC
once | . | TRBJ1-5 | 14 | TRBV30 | CAWAKEGGNQPQHF | TGTGCCTGGGCAAAAGAAGGTGGGAATCAGCCCCAGCATTTT
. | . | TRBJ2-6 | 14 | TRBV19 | CAGSAVLGANVLTF | TGTGCCGGCTCTGCAGTCCTTGGGGCCAACGTCCTGACTTTC
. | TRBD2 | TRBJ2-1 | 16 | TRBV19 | CASSTSISGRFGEQFF | TGTGCCAGTAGTACGAGTATTAGCGGGAGGTTTGGTGAGCAGTTCTTC
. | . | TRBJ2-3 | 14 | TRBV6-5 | CASSPGVSTDTQYF | TGTGCCAGCAGTCCGGGGGTATCCACAGATACGCAGTATTTT
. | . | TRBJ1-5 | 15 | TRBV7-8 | CASSLLEVPNQPQHF | TGTGCCAGCAGCTTACTAGAGGTTCCCAATCAGCCCCAGCATTTT
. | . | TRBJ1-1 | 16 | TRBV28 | CASSAVGTFMNTEAFF | TGTGCCAGCAGTGCTGTTGGGACATTTATGAACACTGAAGCTTTCTTT
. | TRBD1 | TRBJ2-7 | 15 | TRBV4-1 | CASSQRDRGRYEQYF | TGCGCCAGCAGCCAACGGGACAGGGGTCGCTACGAGCAGTACTTC
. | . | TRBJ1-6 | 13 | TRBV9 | CASSQVPPAPLHF | TGTGCCAGCAGCCAAGTACCCCCTGCACCCCTCCACTTT
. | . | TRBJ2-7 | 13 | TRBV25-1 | CASRSGSPYEQYF | TGTGCCAGCAGGTCAGGCAGTCCCTACGAGCAGTACTTC
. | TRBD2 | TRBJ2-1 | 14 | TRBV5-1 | CASTQRERHNEQFF | TGCGCCAGCACCCAGCGGGAGAGACACAATGAGCAGTTCTTC
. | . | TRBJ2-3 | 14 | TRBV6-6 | CASSYSKGWDTQYF | TGTGCCAGCAGTTACTCGAAGGGGTGGGATACGCAGTATTTT
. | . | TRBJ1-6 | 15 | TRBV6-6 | CASSYSRPDHSPLHF | TGTGCCAGCAGTTACTCTCGGCCAGATCATTCACCCCTCCACTTT
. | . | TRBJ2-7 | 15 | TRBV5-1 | CASSLRAGVGYEQYF | TGCGCCAGCAGCTTGAGGGCAGGGGTCGGGTACGAGCAGTACTTC
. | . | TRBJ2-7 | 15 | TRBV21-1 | CASSICGAASYEQYF | TGTGCCAGCAGCATATGCGGCGCAGCCTCCTACGAGCAGTACTTC
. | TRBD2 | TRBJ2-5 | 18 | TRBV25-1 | CASRAQRGAGALGETQYF | TGTGCCAGCAGGGCCCAGAGAGGGGCGGGAGCGCTCGGGGAGACCCAGTACTTC
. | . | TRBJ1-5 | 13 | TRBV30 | CAWSEDTNQPQHF | TGTGCCTGGAGTGAAGACACCAATCAGCCCCAGCATTTT
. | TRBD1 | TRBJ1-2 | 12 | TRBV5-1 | CASSWDRGGYTF | TGCGCCAGCAGCTGGGACAGGGGCGGCTACACCTTC
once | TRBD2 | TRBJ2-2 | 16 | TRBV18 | CASSPRTSPLGGELFF | TGTGCCAGCTCACCACGGACTAGCCCCTTGGGAGGGGAGCTGTTTTTT
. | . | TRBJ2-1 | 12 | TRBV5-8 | CASSLGLAEQFF | TGTGCCAGCAGCTTGGGGCTAGCGGAGCAGTTCTTC
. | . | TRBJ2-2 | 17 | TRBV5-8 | CASSLFFGALNTGELFF | TGTGCCAGCAGCTTGTTCTTCGGGGCTCTGAACACCGGGGAGCTGTTTTTT